Each of the 5 T cell receptor beta chains below was sequenced from the same sample in a study of long-term antiretroviral therapy in people with HIV. Samples were assayed with immunoSEQ v3.0 at survey level. The data were produced by immunoSEQ multiplex PCR, yet TCRdb's version contains in-frame clones alone and is incomplete. Here the sample spans 30,000 to 40,000 clones, about 85% being singletons. The source was unsorted PBMCs, collected 1.1 years after starting antiretroviral therapy. These receptors were taken from a man between 18 and 29 years old with HIV.

The chain is built from TRBV12-5 and TRBJ2-1; 8 bases are shared with TRBD1. The CDR3 has 15 amino acids. Germline loops: CDR1 LGHNT, CDR2 FRNRAP. J was trimmed by 12 bases and V by 6 bases; bases with no gene match: 16. CDR3 DNA sequence: TGTGCTAGTGGCCGCGAGGCCCCCTACAGGGGGTCGCAGTTCTTC. It translates to CASGREAPYRGSQFF.

The chain is built from TRBV11-2 and TRBJ1-1; 7 bases are shared with TRBD1. This CDR3 is 13 amino acids long. CDR1 is SGHAT and CDR2 is FQNNGV in the germline V gene. Losses at the gene ends were 5 bases for V and 10 bases for J; bases not matched to a gene: 10. This CDR3 is CASSEGTVSGAFF. The DNA of the CDR3 is TGTGCCAGCAGCGAAGGGACAGTTTCTGGAGCTTTCTTT.

The chain couples TRBV5-1 to TRBJ2-6; D is unclear. The CDR3 is 16 amino acids. The germline V gene has CDR1 SGHRS and CDR2 YFSETQ. The germline V and J ends were trimmed by 0 bases and 0 bases, with 7 bases remaining between them. CDR3 coding DNA: TGCGCCAGCAGCTTGGGCCAGAGCTCTGGGGCCAACGTCCTGACTTTC. Encoded protein: CASSLGQSSGANVLTF.

V is TRBV10-3 and J is TRBJ2-1; 7 nucleotides align to TRBD2. The CDR3 loop spans 13 amino acids. Germline-derived CDR1 and CDR2 are ENHRY and SYGVKD. J was trimmed by 4 bases and V by 6 bases; bases with no gene match: 3. DNA of the CDR3: TGTGCCATCAGGCGGGAGTCGTACAATGAGCAGTTCTTC. This codes for CAIRRESYNEQFF.

J is TRBJ2-5 and V is TRBV7-2; D might be TRBD2 (7 bases). Germline CDR1 SGHTA, CDR2 FQGNSA. This CDR3 is built from 15 residues. Between the trimmed V and J ends, which lost 0 bases and 4 bases, there was a span of 12 bases. CDR3 in amino acids: CASSLALGGLETQYF. In nucleotides, the CDR3 is TGTGCCAGCAGCTTAGCGCTGGGGGGGCTAGAGACCCAGTACTTC.